This TCR beta chain was documented in a study of blood T cells in healthy people across ages. Alongside a J-beta primer mix, a sample-barcoded 5' primer served in a second PCR lasting about 7 to 12 cycles. Each cDNA molecule, via a template-switch adaptor with 12 random nucleotides, was tagged. TCRdb re-called the 5' RACE reads through MiXCR, storing one row per CDR3 protein. The sample contains approximately 2,000,000 distinct CDR3 sequences, approximately 39% of which appear only once. This CDR3 contains 14 residues. Between the trimmed V and J ends, which lost 3 bases and 1 base, there was a span of 12 bases. Germline CDR1 DFQATT, CDR2 SNEGSKA (reference sequence). Each donor had 7.5 to 10 milliliters of peripheral blood drawn.

Sequenced: blood. The receptor comes from a human donor in good health. The V gene is TRBV20-1, the J gene TRBJ1-1; D may be TRBD1 (5 bases). Here the CDR3 DNA reads TGCAGTGCTAGGAGGGGAACAGCGAACACTGAAGCTTTCTTT. Amino acid sequence: CSARRGTANTEAFF.